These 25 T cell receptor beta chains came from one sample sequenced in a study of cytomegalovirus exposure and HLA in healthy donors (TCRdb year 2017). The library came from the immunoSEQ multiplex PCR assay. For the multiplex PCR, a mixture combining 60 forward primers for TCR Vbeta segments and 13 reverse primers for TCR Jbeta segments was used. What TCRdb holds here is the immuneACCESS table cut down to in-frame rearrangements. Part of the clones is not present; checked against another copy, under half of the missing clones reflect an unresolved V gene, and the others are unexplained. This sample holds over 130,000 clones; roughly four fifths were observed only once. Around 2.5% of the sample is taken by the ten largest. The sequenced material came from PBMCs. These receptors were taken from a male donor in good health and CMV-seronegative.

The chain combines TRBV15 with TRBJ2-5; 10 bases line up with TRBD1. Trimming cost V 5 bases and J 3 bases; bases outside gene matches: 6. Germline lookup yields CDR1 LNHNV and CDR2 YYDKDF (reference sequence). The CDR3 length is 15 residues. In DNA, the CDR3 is TGTGCCACCAGCGCACGGACAGGGGGAAAAGAGACCCAGTACTTC. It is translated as CATSARTGGKETQYF.

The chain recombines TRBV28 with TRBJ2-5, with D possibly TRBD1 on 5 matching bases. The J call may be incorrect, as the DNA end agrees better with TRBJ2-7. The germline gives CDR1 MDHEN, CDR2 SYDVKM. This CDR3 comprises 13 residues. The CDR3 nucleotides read TGTGCCAGTTGCCTGGTCTGGGGCCACGAGCAGTACTTC. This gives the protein CASCLVWGHEQYF.

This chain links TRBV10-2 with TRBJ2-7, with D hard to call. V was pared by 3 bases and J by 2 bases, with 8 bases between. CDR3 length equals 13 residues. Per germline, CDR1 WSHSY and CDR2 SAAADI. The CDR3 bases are TGCGCCAGCAGTGATAGCAGCGCCTACGAGCAGTACTTC. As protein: CASSDSSAYEQYF.

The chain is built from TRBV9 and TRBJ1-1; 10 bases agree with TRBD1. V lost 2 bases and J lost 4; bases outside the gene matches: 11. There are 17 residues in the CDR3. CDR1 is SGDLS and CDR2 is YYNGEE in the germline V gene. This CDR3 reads CASSVLPPGQGSTEAFF. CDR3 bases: TGTGCCAGCAGCGTCCTTCCCCCGGGACAGGGGAGCACTGAAGCTTTCTTT.

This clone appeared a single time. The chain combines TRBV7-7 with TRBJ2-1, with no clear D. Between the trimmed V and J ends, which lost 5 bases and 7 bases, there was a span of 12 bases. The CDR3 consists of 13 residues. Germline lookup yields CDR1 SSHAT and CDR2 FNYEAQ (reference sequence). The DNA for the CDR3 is TGTGCCAGCAGCCCGCCGGGTTCGAATGAGCAGTTCTTC. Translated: CASSPPGSNEQFF.

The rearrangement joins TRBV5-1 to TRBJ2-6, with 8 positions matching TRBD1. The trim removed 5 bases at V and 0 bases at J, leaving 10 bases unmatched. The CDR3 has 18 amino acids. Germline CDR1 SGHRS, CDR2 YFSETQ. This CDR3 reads CASRETDRAVSGANVLTF. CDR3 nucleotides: TGCGCCAGCAGGGAGACGGACAGGGCAGTCTCTGGGGCCAACGTCCTGACTTTC.

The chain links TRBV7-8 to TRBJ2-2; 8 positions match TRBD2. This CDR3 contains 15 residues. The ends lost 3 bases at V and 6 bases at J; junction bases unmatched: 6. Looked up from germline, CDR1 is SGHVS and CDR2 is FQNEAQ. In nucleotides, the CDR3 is TGTGCCAGCAGCTTGTTTCGACTAGCGTCCGGGGAGCTGTTTTTT. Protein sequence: CASSLFRLASGELFF.

This CDR3 is CAWSVSWGELSYNEQFF. Here the CDR3 DNA reads TGTGCCTGGAGTGTCTCTTGGGGGGAACTCTCCTACAATGAGCAGTTCTTC. This rearrangement joins TRBV30 to TRBJ2-1, with D possibly being TRBD2 (6 bases). The germline V gene has CDR1 GTSNPN and CDR2 SVGIG (reference sequence). V dropped 0 bases and J dropped 0 bases, with 15 bases sitting between them. CDR3 length: 17 residues.

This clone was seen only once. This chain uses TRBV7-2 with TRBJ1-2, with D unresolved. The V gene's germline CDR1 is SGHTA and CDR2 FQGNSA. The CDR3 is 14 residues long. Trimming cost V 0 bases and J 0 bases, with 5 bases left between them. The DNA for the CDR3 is TGTGCCAGCAGCTTAGCTCAGACTAACTATGGCTACACCTTC. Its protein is CASSLAQTNYGYTF.

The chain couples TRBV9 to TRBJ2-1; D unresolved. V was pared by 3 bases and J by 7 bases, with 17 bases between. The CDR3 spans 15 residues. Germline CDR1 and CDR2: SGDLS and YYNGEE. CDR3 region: CASSGLNVVLNEQFF. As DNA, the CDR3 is TGTGCCAGCAGCGGTCTTAACGTAGTCTTGAATGAGCAGTTCTTC.

As DNA, the CDR3 is TGCGCCAGCCGCCTTGGGGCAGTGGGGACTGAAGCTTTCTTT. The encoded protein is CASRLGAVGTEAFF. This chain links TRBV5-1 with TRBJ1-1; TRBD1 is a possible D gene (5 bases). Trimming left V 7 bases short and J 5 bases short, with 18 bases between. Germline V lookup: CDR1 SGHRS, CDR2 YFSETQ. This CDR3 contains 14 residues. The whole variable domain, remainder taken from reference TRBV5-1 and TRBJ1-1, is KAGVTQTPRYLIKTRGQQVTLSCSPISGHRSVSWYQQTPGQGLQFLFEYFSETQRNKGNFPGRFSGRQFSNSRSEMNVSTLELGDSALYLCASRLGAVGTEAFFGQGTRLTVV.

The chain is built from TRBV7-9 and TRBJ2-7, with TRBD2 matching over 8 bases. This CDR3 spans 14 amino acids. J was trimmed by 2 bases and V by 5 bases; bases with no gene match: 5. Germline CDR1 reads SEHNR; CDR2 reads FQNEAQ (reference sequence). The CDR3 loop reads CASSPTSGTYEQYF. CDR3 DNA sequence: TGTGCCAGCAGCCCAACTAGCGGAACCTACGAGCAGTACTTC.

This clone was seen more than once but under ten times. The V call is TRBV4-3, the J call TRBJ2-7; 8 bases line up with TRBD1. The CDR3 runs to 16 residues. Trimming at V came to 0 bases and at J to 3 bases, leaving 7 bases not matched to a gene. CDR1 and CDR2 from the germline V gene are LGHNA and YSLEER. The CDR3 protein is CASSQDRRTGYYEQYF. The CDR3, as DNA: TGCGCCAGCAGCCAAGATAGGCGGACAGGGTACTACGAGCAGTACTTC.

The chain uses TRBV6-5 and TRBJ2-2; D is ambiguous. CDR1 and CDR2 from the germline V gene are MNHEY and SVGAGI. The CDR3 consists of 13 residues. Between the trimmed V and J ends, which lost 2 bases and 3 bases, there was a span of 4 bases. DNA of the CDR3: TGTGCCAGCAGTTACGGAGACACCGGGGAGCTGTTTTTT. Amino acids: CASSYGDTGELFF.

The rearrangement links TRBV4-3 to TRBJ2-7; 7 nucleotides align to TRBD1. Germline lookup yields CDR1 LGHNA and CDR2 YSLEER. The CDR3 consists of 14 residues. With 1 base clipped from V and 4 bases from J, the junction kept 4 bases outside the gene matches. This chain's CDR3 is CASSQATGTYEQYF. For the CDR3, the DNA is TGCGCCAGCAGCCAAGCGACAGGGACATACGAGCAGTACTTC.

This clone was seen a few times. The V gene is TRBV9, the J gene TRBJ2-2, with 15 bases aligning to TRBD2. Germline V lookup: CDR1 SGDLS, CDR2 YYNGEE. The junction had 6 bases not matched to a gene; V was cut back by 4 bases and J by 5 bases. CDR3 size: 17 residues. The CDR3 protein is CASSRTSGRVRTGELFF. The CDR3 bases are TGTGCCAGCAGCAGGACTAGCGGGAGGGTGAGGACCGGGGAGCTGTTTTTT.

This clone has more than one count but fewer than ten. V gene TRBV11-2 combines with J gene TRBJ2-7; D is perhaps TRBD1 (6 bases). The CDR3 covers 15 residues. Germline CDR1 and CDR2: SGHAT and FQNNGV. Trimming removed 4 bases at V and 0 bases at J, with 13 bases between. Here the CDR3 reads CASSSIQGTSYEQYF. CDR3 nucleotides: TGTGCCAGCAGCTCCATCCAGGGGACCTCCTACGAGCAGTACTTC.

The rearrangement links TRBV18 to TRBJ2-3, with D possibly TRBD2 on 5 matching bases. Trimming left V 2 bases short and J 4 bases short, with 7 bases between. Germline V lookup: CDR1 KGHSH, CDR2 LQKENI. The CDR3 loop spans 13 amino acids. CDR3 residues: CASSPEGPDTQYF. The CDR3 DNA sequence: TGTGCCAGCTCACCAGAGGGCCCAGATACGCAGTATTTT.

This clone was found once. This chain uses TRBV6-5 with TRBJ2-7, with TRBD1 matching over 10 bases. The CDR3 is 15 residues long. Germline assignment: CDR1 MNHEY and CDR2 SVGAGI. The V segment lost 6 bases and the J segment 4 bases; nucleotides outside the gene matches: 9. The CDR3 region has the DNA TGTGCCAGCAGACCGAGACAGGGGGCGCTTTACGAGCAGTACTTC. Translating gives CASRPRQGALYEQYF.

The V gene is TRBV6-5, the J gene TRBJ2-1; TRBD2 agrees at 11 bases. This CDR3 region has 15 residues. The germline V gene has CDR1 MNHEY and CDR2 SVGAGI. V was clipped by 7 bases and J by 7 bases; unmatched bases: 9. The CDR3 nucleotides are TGTGCCAGCACCTCACCTTGGACTAGCGGGAATGAGCAGTTCTTC. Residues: CASTSPWTSGNEQFF.

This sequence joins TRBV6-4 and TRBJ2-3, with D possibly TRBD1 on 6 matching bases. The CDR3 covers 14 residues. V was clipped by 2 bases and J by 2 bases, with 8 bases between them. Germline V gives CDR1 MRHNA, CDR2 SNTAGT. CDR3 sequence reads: CASSDGGHTDTQYF. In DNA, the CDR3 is TGTGCCAGCAGTGACGGGGGACACACAGATACGCAGTATTTT.

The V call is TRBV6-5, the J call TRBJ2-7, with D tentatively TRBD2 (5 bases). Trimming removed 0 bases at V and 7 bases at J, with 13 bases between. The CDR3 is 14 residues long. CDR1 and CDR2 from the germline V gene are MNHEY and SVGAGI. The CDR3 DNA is TGTGCCAGCAGTTACTCGATGAGGGAATCTGAGCAGTACTTC. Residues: CASSYSMRESEQYF.

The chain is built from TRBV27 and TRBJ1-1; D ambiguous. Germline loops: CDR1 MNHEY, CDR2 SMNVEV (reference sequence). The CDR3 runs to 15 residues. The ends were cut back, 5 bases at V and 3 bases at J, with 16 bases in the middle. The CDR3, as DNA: TGTGCCAGCAGTCCCCAAGAGGGAGGGCACACTGAAGCTTTCTTT. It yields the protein CASSPQEGGHTEAFF.

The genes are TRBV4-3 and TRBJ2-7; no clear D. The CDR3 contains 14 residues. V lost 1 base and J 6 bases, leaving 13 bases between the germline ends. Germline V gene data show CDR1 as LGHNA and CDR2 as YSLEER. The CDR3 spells CASSQGFVEPEQYF. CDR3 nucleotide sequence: TGCGCCAGCAGCCAAGGATTTGTTGAGCCCGAGCAGTACTTC.

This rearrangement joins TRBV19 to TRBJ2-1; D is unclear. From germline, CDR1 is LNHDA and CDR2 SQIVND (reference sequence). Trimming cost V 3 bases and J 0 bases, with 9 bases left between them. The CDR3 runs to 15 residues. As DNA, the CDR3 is TGTGCCAGTAGTATCCGACATCTCTCCTACAATGAGCAGTTCTTC. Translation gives CASSIRHLSYNEQFF. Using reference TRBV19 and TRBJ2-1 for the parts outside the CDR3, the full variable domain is DGGITQSPKYLFRKEGQNVTLSCEQNLNHDAMYWYRQDPGQGLRLIYYSQIVNDFQKGDIAEGYSVSREKKESFPLTVTSAQKNPTAFYLCASSIRHLSYNEQFFGPGTRLTVL.